The present TCR beta chain was sequenced within a study of technical replicates of blood from a handful of donors. Clones were sequenced by immunoSEQ multiplex PCR, and TCRdb holds only the in-frame ones, with some missing. The profile covers tens of thousands of clones, with roughly 92% appearing a single time and around 0.37% taken by the ten largest. The V and J ends lost 7 bases and 0 bases respectively, with 7 bases between them. Germline V gene lookup returns CDR1 WSHSY and CDR2 SAAADI. CDR3 length: 13 residues. What was sequenced was T cells isolated from PBMCs. The source is a human donor in good health. This chain connects TRBV10-2 to TRBJ1-3; TRBD1 is a possible D gene (5 bases). CDR3 bases: TGCGCCAGCACGGGGGGCTCTGGAAACACCATATATTTT. This encodes CASTGGSGNTIYF.